This TCR beta chain was observed in a study of Ad26.COV2.S vaccination and SARS-CoV-2 variants. Noted treatment: some 20 received Ad26.COV2.S at low or high dose, single or two shots; roughly five received placebo; per-sample allocation not given. Each sample was drawn 63 days after the first injection (of vaccine or placebo). V lost 0 bases to trimming and J lost 8 bases, with 10 bases between them. Germline V gene data show CDR1 as SGHDN and CDR2 as FVKESK. The CDR3 contains 14 residues. Produced via immunoSEQ multiplex PCR; TCRdb's table is partial and in-frame only. The sample has about 680,000 clones, 70% to 90% seen once; the top ten hold approximately 1.5%.

This specimen consisted of peripheral blood, obtained in a trial of Ad26.COV2.S vaccine versus placebo. The sequence was obtained from a person aged 18-65 years who received the Ad26.COV2.S COVID-19 vaccine or a placebo. The chain combines TRBV14 with TRBJ2-2; D is uncertain. The CDR3 region has the DNA TGTGCCAGCAGCCAAGATGGCCGCAAAGGGGAGCTGTTTTTT. This encodes CASSQDGRKGELFF. Combining the CDR3 with reference TRBV14 and TRBJ2-2 gives the whole variable domain EAGVTQFPSHSVIEKGQTVTLRCDPISGHDNLYWYRRVMGKEIKFLLHFVKESKQDESGMPNNRFLAERTGGTYSTLKVQPAELEDSGVYFCASSQDGRKGELFFGEGSRLTVL.